Listed below are T cell receptor beta chains from one sample, sequenced in a study of blood T cell repertoires in COVID-19. Assay used: immunoSEQ multiplex PCR; TCRdb lists only in-frame clones, some missing. Counted here are about 130,000 clones, 86% occurring once; the ten biggest clones make up roughly 10%. The sequenced sample was peripheral blood. The receptors here all came from a woman aged 65 to 85 with COVID-19, enrolled during active disease. Each CDR3 is given with its conserved first and last residue. The order of the fields is V gene, J gene, CDR3 length, clone size, D gene, CDR3 protein, CDR3 DNA. D genes are given only for firm matches. Part of the rows lack a size; the others show once, few, many or a class for expanded clones.

>TRBV24-1|TRBJ2-3|15|.|TRBD2
CATNRGRGSTDTQYF
TGTGCCACCAATCGGGGGAGGGGTAGCACAGATACGCAGTATTTT
>TRBV19|TRBJ2-1|16|.|TRBD1
CASSIEQGANYNEQFF
TGTGCCAGTAGTATAGAACAGGGGGCCAACTACAATGAGCAGTTCTTC
>TRBV3-1/TRBV3-2|TRBJ2-2|13|.|.
CVSSQVSTGELFF
TGTGTCAGCAGCCAAGTTAGCACCGGGGAGCTGTTTTTT
>TRBV5-5|TRBJ1-1|15|few|.
CASSLAWRVNTEAFF
TGTGCCAGCAGCTTGGCATGGAGGGTGAACACTGAAGCTTTCTTT
>TRBV28|TRBJ1-5|16|.|TRBD1
CASAFTRQGGNQPQHF
TGTGCCAGCGCCTTCACCCGACAGGGGGGGAATCAGCCCCAGCATTTT
>TRBV5-4|TRBJ2-7|14|.|.
CASSPSLPPYEQYF
TGTGCCAGCAGCCCGAGCCTCCCTCCCTACGAGCAGTACTTC
>TRBV7-2|TRBJ1-1|14|.|.
CASSVRTGITEAFF
TGTGCCAGCAGCGTACGTACAGGGATCACTGAAGCTTTCTTT
>TRBV28|TRBJ1-1|14|.|TRBD1
CASLLQGVTAEAFF
TGTGCCAGCCTCTTACAGGGGGTGACGGCTGAAGCTTTCTTT
>TRBV6-5|TRBJ1-2|13|.|.
CASSYQGVNGYTF
TGTGCCAGCAGTTACCAAGGGGTCAACGGCTACACCTTC
>TRBV7-2|TRBJ2-2|17|.|TRBD1
CASSSSYRGSSTGELFF
TGTGCCAGCAGCTCCAGTTACAGGGGGTCGAGCACCGGGGAGCTGTTTTTT
>TRBV5-1|TRBJ1-2|15|.|.
CASSSAGPPAYGYTF
TGCGCCAGCAGCTCGGCGGGACCCCCCGCATATGGCTACACCTTC
>TRBV28|TRBJ2-2|20|.|TRBD1
CASSLLRPDRGRMYTGELFF
TGTGCCAGCAGTTTATTACGACCTGACAGGGGGCGCATGTACACCGGGGAGCTGTTTTTT
>TRBV5-1|TRBJ2-1|14|.|.
CASTETSSYNEQFF
TGCGCCAGCACGGAGACTAGCTCCTACAATGAGCAGTTCTTC
>TRBV12-3/TRBV12-4|TRBJ2-1|13|.|.
CASSLAGSRKGFF
TGTGCCAGCAGTTTGGCAGGGTCTAGAAAGGGGTTCTTC
>TRBV6-5|TRBJ2-1|15|.|TRBD2
CASIWTSGGYNEQFF
TGTGCCAGCATCTGGACTAGCGGGGGCTACAATGAGCAGTTCTTC
>TRBV6-5|TRBJ1-5|15|.|.
CASSPGQYFNQPQHF
TGTGCCAGCAGCCCCGGACAGTACTTCAATCAGCCCCAGCATTTT
>TRBV7-8|TRBJ2-7|13|few|.
CASSPLITYEQYF
TGTGCCAGCAGCCCTTTAATAACCTACGAGCAGTACTTC
>TRBV12-5|TRBJ1-1|17|.|.
CASGLVLLPGQHTEAFF
TGTGCTAGTGGTTTGGTCCTTCTACCCGGACAGCACACTGAAGCTTTCTTT
>TRBV2|TRBJ1-4|14|.|TRBD1
CASRDKTGHEKLFF
TGTGCCAGCAGGGACAAGACAGGGCATGAAAAACTGTTTTTT
>TRBV5-8|TRBJ2-3|15|.|.
CASSPGGGFTDTQYF
TGTGCCAGCAGCCCCGGCGGCGGGTTCACAGATACGCAGTATTTT
>TRBV5-4|TRBJ2-7|16|few|TRBD2
CASSLNGAGGAYEQYF
TGTGCCAGCAGCTTGAATGGCGCGGGGGGTGCCTACGAGCAGTACTTC
>TRBV2|TRBJ1-5|13|.|TRBD1
CASSGTGNQPQHF
TGTGCCAGCAGTGGGACAGGGAATCAGCCCCAGCATTTT
>TRBV6-5|TRBJ1-3|15|.|TRBD1
CASRWAGGSGNTIYF
TGTGCCAGCAGGTGGGCAGGGGGCAGTGGAAACACCATATATTTT
>TRBV19|TRBJ1-2|14|.|.
CASSMKGGGYGYTF
TGTGCCAGTAGTATGAAAGGGGGGGGTTATGGCTACACCTTC
>TRBV6-2/TRBV6-3|TRBJ1-2|11|few|.
CASSYGLGYTF
TGTGCCAGCAGTTACGGGCTTGGCTACACCTTC
>TRBV6-5|TRBJ1-2|15|.|TRBD1
CASSRITGGAYGYTF
TGTGCCAGCAGTCGGATAACAGGGGGCGCTTATGGCTACACCTTC
>TRBV5-4|TRBJ2-7|14|.|.
CASSLRQSSYEQYF
TGTGCCAGCAGCTTGAGACAGAGCTCCTACGAGCAGTACTTC
>TRBV6-5|TRBJ1-4|14|.|.
CASSYSPGTEKLFF
TGTGCCAGCAGTTACTCTCCAGGGACAGAAAAACTGTTTTTT
>TRBV7-2|TRBJ2-1|15|.|.
CASRQGRSSYNEQFF
TGTGCCAGCAGACAGGGCCGAAGCTCCTACAATGAGCAGTTCTTC
>TRBV27|TRBJ1-6|15|.|TRBD1
CASRPLTGGNSPLHF
TGTGCCAGCAGACCATTGACAGGGGGAAATTCACCCCTCCACTTT
>TRBV24-1|TRBJ1-1|12|.|TRBD1
CATRGTGDKAFF
TGTGCCACCCGGGGGACAGGGGATAAAGCTTTCTTT
>TRBV20-1|TRBJ1-2|10|.|.
CSAKGWEYTF
TGCAGTGCTAAAGGCTGGGAGTACACCTTC
>TRBV12-5|TRBJ2-1|13|.|.
CASGPPVGDEQFF
TGTGCTAGTGGTCCCCCGGTAGGGGATGAGCAGTTCTTC
>TRBV6-2/TRBV6-3|TRBJ2-2|15|.|TRBD2
CASSRLAGGTGELFF
TGTGCCAGCAGTAGACTAGCGGGGGGGACCGGGGAGCTGTTTTTT
>TRBV2|TRBJ1-1|13|.|.
CASSVYKNTEAFF
TGTGCCAGCAGTGTTTATAAGAACACTGAAGCTTTCTTT
>TRBV7-9|TRBJ1-2|14|few|TRBD1
CASTPGQGNYGYTF
TGTGCCAGCACTCCCGGACAGGGGAACTATGGCTACACCTTC
>TRBV5-4|TRBJ2-2|14|.|.
CASSLEPSTGELFF
TGTGCCAGCAGCTTGGAGCCGTCCACCGGGGAGCTGTTTTTT
>TRBV10-3|TRBJ2-1|13|.|TRBD1
CASTGQGVGEQFF
TGTGCCAGCACCGGACAGGGGGTTGGGGAGCAGTTCTTC
>TRBV29-1|TRBJ1-1|12|.|.
CSVLRGNTEAFF
TGCAGCGTTCTCCGGGGGAACACTGAAGCTTTCTTT
>TRBV29-1|TRBJ1-2|11|.|.
CSVAGQGGYTF
TGCAGCGTTGCAGGCCAGGGGGGCTACACCTTC
>TRBV15|TRBJ1-1|15|once|.
CATRLDSGMNTEAFF
TGTGCCACCCGACTGGACAGTGGTATGAACACTGAAGCTTTCTTT
>TRBV2|TRBJ2-4|15|.|.
CASSQSREAKNIQYF
TGTGCCAGCAGCCAAAGCCGTGAGGCCAAAAACATTCAGTACTTC
>TRBV6-1|TRBJ1-1|17|.|TRBD1
CASSARTGWERSTEAFF
TGTGCCAGCAGTGCCCGGACAGGGTGGGAAAGAAGCACTGAAGCTTTCTTT
>TRBV5-1|TRBJ1-6|16|once|.
CASSLALLQGNSPLHF
TGCGCCAGCAGCTTGGCCTTGCTTCAGGGAAATTCACCCCTCCACTTT
>TRBV11-2|TRBJ1-6|17|.|.
CASSFTSRLTYNSPLHF
TGTGCCAGCAGCTTTACGAGCAGGTTAACCTATAATTCACCCCTCCACTTT
>TRBV20-1|TRBJ1-1|15|.|TRBD1
CSASTRDRGNTEAFF
TGCAGTGCTAGTACCCGGGACAGGGGGAACACTGAAGCTTTCTTT
>TRBV3-1/TRBV3-2|TRBJ1-4|16|.|.
CASSQVRDWKNEKLFF
TGTGCCAGCAGCCAAGTTAGGGACTGGAAGAATGAAAAACTGTTTTTT
>TRBV9|TRBJ2-2|17|.|TRBD2
CASSVGVGGSNTGELFF
TGTGCCAGCAGCGTAGGTGTGGGGGGGTCGAACACCGGGGAGCTGTTTTTT
>TRBV2|TRBJ2-3|14|.|.
CASRATRGLDTQYF
TGTGCCAGCAGGGCGACTAGAGGTCTCGATACGCAGTATTTT
>TRBV12-5|TRBJ2-2|13|.|.
CARWKQGTGELFF
TGTGCTAGATGGAAGCAGGGCACCGGGGAGCTGTTTTTT
>TRBV19|TRBJ1-5|12|.|.
CASSIGGQPQHF
TGTGCCAGTAGTATAGGAGGTCAGCCCCAGCATTTT
>TRBV30|TRBJ1-5|13|.|TRBD1
CAWRGTGDQPQHF
TGTGCCTGGAGGGGGACAGGGGATCAGCCCCAGCATTTT
>TRBV24-1|TRBJ2-5|16|.|TRBD1
CATSGPQGANQETQYF
TGTGCCACCAGCGGACCACAGGGGGCGAACCAAGAGACCCAGTACTTC
>TRBV11-2|TRBJ1-2|14|.|TRBD1
CASSHITGGGGYTF
TGTGCCAGCAGCCACATTACAGGGGGCGGGGGCTACACCTTC
>TRBV2|TRBJ2-6|15|.|.
CASSRDSGGANVLTF
TGTGCCAGCAGCCGGGACTCGGGGGGGGCCAACGTCCTGACTTTC
>TRBV27|TRBJ1-6|15|.|.
CASSLSRGSNSPLHF
TGTGCCAGCAGTTTATCGAGAGGGAGTAATTCACCCCTCCACTTT
>TRBV7-2|TRBJ2-5|16|.|TRBD2
CASSSQVAGGEETQYF
TGTGCCAGCAGCTCCCAGGTAGCGGGGGGAGAAGAGACCCAGTACTTC
>TRBV11-2|TRBJ2-1|15|once|.
CASSGGRQLYNEQFF
TGTGCCAGCAGCGGAGGGAGGCAGTTATACAATGAGCAGTTCTTC
>TRBV4-2|TRBJ2-5|15|.|TRBD2
CASSQTGGAPETQYF
TGTGCCAGCAGCCAAACCGGGGGGGCCCCAGAGACCCAGTACTTC
>TRBV11-2|TRBJ1-4|18|.|TRBD1
CASSLVGQGGAINEKLFF
TGTGCCAGCAGCTTAGTGGGACAGGGCGGGGCGATAAATGAAAAACTGTTTTTT